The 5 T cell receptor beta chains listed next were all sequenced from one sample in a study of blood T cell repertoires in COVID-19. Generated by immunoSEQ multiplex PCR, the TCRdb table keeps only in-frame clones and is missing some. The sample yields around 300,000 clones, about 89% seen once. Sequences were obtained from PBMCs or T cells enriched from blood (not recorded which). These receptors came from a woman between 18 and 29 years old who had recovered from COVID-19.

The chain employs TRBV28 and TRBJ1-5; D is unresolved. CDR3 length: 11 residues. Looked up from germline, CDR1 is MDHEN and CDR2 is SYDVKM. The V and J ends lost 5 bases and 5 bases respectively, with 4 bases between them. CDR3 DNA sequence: TGTGCCAGCAGTCAATATCAGCCCCAGCATTTT. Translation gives CASSQYQPQHF.

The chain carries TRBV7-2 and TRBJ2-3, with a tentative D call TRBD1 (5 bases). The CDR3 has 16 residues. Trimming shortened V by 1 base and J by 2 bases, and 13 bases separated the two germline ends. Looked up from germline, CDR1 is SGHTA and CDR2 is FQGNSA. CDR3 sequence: CASSLEGSSLTDTQYF. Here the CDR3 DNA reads TGTGCCAGCAGCTTAGAGGGGTCCTCCCTCACAGATACGCAGTATTTT.

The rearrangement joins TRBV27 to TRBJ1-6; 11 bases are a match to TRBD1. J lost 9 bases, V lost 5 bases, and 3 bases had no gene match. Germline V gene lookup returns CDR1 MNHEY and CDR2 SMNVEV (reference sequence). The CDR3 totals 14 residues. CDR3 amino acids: CASSLDRGLSPLHF. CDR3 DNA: TGTGCCAGCAGTCTGGACAGGGGGCTTTCACCCCTCCACTTT.

CDR3 nucleotide sequence: TGTGCCAGCAGCATAACCTACGAGCAGTACTTC. The encoded protein is CASSITYEQYF. The chain joins TRBV11-2 to TRBJ2-7; D uncertain. V was shortened by 5 bases and J by 2 bases, with 4 bases between the two germline ends. The CDR3 has 11 residues. Germline lookup yields CDR1 SGHAT and CDR2 FQNNGV.

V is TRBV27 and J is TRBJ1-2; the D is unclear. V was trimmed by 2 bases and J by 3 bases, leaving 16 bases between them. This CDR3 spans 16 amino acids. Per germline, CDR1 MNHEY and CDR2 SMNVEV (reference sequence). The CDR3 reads CASSLSGGALDYGYTF. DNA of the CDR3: TGTGCCAGCAGTTTAAGCGGAGGAGCCCTCGACTATGGCTACACCTTC.